This T cell receptor beta chain came from a study of blood T cells in healthy people across ages. Primers used in a second PCR of roughly 6 to 11 cycles were a sample-barcoded 5' primer and a J-beta primer mix. Every single cDNA molecule received a tag from a template-switch adaptor with 12 random nucleotides. TCRdb reprocessed the 5' RACE reads via MiXCR and lists one record per CDR3 protein. The sample yields 600,000 to 850,000 distinct CDR3 sequences, 20% to 25% seen once. Individuals who donated were healthy Caucasians from Russia aged roughly 6 to 100. CDR3 length: 18 residues. Germline CDR1 and CDR2: DFQATT and SNEGSKA (reference sequence). V lost 5 bases, J lost 2 bases, and 12 bases stayed unmatched. The same specimen was also included in a second study, on T cells of mothers and their children.

The chain recombines TRBV20-1 with TRBJ1-4, with TRBD1 identical over 12 bases. This receptor was taken from a boy aged 10-17 years in good health. Source material: blood. The CDR3 DNA is TGCAGTGCTGAGCCGCCGGGACAGGGGGCAGGCACTAATGAAAAACTGTTTTTT. This codes for CSAEPPGQGAGTNEKLFF.